This section outlines one T cell receptor (beta chain) sequence together with its context. These data come from a study of OX40 agonist ivuxolimab in advanced cancers. Measured with immunoSEQ multiplex PCR; TCRdb has only the in-frame clones, and not every one. The data contain 50,000 to 60,000 clones, more than 85% of them singletons. This CDR3 has 14 amino acids. Per the germline V gene, CDR1 is SGHRS and CDR2 is YFSETQ. J was trimmed by 5 bases and V by 4 bases; bases with no gene match: 8. The V and J genes are TRBV5-1 and TRBJ2-5; the match to TRBD1 covers 7 bases. The TCR comes from an adult with an advanced solid tumor such as melanoma, head and neck, liver or kidney cancer. The starting material was CD4+ or CD8+ T cells sorted from blood, obtained in a trial of the OX40 agonist ivuxolimab. The CDR3 loop is CASSQQGRGETQYF. The DNA of the CDR3 is TGCGCCAGCAGCCAACAGGGGCGAGGGGAGACCCAGTACTTC. Full variable domain (missing parts from reference TRBV5-1 and TRBJ2-5): KAGVTQTPRYLIKTRGQQVTLSCSPISGHRSVSWYQQTPGQGLQFLFEYFSETQRNKGNFPGRFSGRQFSNSRSEMNVSTLELGDSALYLCASSQQGRGETQYFGPGTRLLVL.